This T cell receptor (beta chain) was documented in a study of CD8 T cells in ankylosing spondylitis. Study-wide findings and caveats: The study looked at matched synovial fluid samples from ankylosing spondylitis patients. Disease-linked clones were reported to be significantly enriched there. It appeared that ankylosing spondylitis blood was characterized by a TCR beta motif of fewer than ten highly homologous variants. CD8+ cells made up the disease-linked clones, which were relatively rare in peripheral blood.

V was clipped by 4 bases and J by 1 base; unmatched bases: 15. The CDR3 spans 20 residues. Germline V gene data show CDR1 as SGHAT and CDR2 as FQNNGV. TCRdb redid the calling of the 5' RACE reads with MiXCR, one entry per CDR3 protein. The repertoire holds hundreds of thousands of distinct CDR3 sequences, with 12% as singletons. With respect to this clonotype: Its antigen is unknown.

The sample consisted of blood, either unsorted or a sorted T cell fraction (not recorded which). The sequence came from a male donor with ankylosing spondylitis. The gene calls are TRBV11-2 and TRBJ2-2; TRBD1 aligns across 10 bases. The CDR3 sequence: CASSSHRTGGQLKNTGELFF. CDR3 nucleotide sequence: TGTGCCAGCAGCTCCCACAGGACAGGGGGTCAATTAAAGAACACCGGGGAGCTGTTTTTT.